The 25 T cell receptor beta chains reported below all come from one sample, sequenced in a study of tumor-infiltrating T cells and Merkel cell polyomavirus. Across the study: The T cells studied were KLL-specific CD8+ cells against Merkel polyomavirus.

Immunohistochemistry showed robust Merkel cell polyomavirus Large T antigen staining in every patient's tumor. TCRdb's copy holds only in-frame clones and misses some; the assay was immunoSEQ multiplex PCR. The sample holds more than 20,000 clones, 70% to 90% seen once. Sequenced input: lymph node tissue. The receptors were sampled from a man aged 50 to 60 with Merkel cell carcinoma.

This chain joins TRBV6-1 and TRBJ1-4; no clear D gene. The CDR3 extends over 13 amino acids. V gave up 1 base and J gave up 7 bases, with 7 bases separating them. The germline gives CDR1 MNHNS, CDR2 SASEGT. This CDR3 reads CASSEVSVEKLFF. The CDR3 coding sequence is TGTGCCAGCAGTGAAGTGTCAGTTGAAAAACTGTTTTTT.

The chain uses TRBV19 and TRBJ1-2; TRBD1 matches 8 bases. Germline V gene lookup returns CDR1 LNHDA and CDR2 SQIVND (reference sequence). This CDR3 region has 14 residues. The junction had 9 bases not matched to a gene; V was cut back by 5 bases and J by 7 bases. CDR3 residues: CASSFGQGGPGYTF. The CDR3 DNA sequence: TGTGCCAGTAGTTTTGGACAGGGAGGGCCTGGCTACACCTTC.

This clone was counted a single time. The chain couples TRBV13 to TRBJ1-1, with D possibly being TRBD1 (6 bases). V was pared by 5 bases and J by 1 base, with 11 bases between. The CDR3 totals 14 residues. Germline CDR1 PRHDT, CDR2 FYEKMQ (reference sequence). This chain's CDR3 is CASSTPGENTEAFF. The CDR3 DNA reads as TGTGCCAGCAGCACCCCAGGGGAGAACACTGAAGCTTTCTTT.

The rearrangement links TRBV6-1 to TRBJ1-1; 8 bases are shared with TRBD1. The CDR3 is 14 residues long. V dropped 8 bases and J dropped 2; count of bases not matched to a gene: 7. Germline CDR1 reads MNHNS; CDR2 reads SASEGT. The CDR3 DNA reads as TGTGCCAGCGTAATACAGGGGGGAAACACTGAAGCTTTCTTT. This translates into CASVIQGGNTEAFF.

The rearrangement links TRBV6-6 to TRBJ1-5, with D perhaps TRBD1 (6 bases). V was pared by 5 bases and J by 7 bases, with 6 bases between. Germline V gene lookup returns CDR1 MNHNY and CDR2 SVGAGI (reference sequence). The CDR3 consists of 11 residues. In DNA form, the CDR3 reads TGTGCCAGCAGTGGACAGCAGCCCCAGCATTTT. This gives the protein CASSGQQPQHF.

About this clone: One junction end does not reproduce the germline sequence, and a read error may be involved. The chain employs TRBV9 and TRBJ2-5, with 7 nucleotides matching TRBD1. The CDR3 loop spans 16 amino acids. Germline assignment: CDR1 SGDLS and CDR2 YYNGEE. In nucleotides, the CDR3 is TGTGCCAGCAGCCCACCAACAGGGGAATGGCAAGCGACCCAGTACTTC. This translates into CASSPPTGEWQATQYF.

The V call is TRBV19, the J call TRBJ2-2; TRBD2 aligns across 11 bases. V lost 5 bases to trimming and J lost 1 base; unmatched junction nucleotides: 3. CDR1 and CDR2 from the germline V gene are LNHDA and SQIVND (reference sequence). The CDR3 spans 16 residues. The CDR3 sequence: CASSPGLAGNTGELFF. The CDR3 coding sequence is TGTGCCAGTAGTCCCGGACTAGCGGGGAACACCGGGGAGCTGTTTTTT.

The V call is TRBV7-8, the J call TRBJ1-1; 8 positions agree with TRBD1. The germline gives CDR1 SGHVS, CDR2 FQNEAQ. V was pared by 2 bases and J by 6 bases, with 8 bases of the junction left unmatched. CDR3 length: 15 amino acids. CDR3 amino acids: CASSLPFETGAEAFF. CDR3 DNA: TGTGCCAGCAGCTTACCTTTCGAGACAGGGGCTGAAGCTTTCTTT.

V usage is TRBV5-1 and J usage is TRBJ2-2; D may be TRBD2 (5 bases). Germline lookup yields CDR1 SGHRS and CDR2 YFSETQ. This CDR3 comprises 14 residues. V was shortened by 4 bases and J by 1 base, with 8 bases between the two germline ends. In DNA form, the CDR3 reads TGCGCCAGCAGCATGGACTTGAACACCGGGGAGCTGTTTTTT. It specifies CASSMDLNTGELFF.

V and J are TRBV10-3 and TRBJ2-5, with 11 positions matching TRBD2. V lost 4 bases and J lost 0; bases outside the gene matches: 4. The CDR3 totals 16 residues. Per germline, CDR1 ENHRY and CDR2 SYGVKD. This CDR3 is CAISASLAGDQETQYF. For the CDR3, the DNA is TGTGCCATCAGTGCCTCACTAGCGGGGGACCAAGAGACCCAGTACTTC.

J is TRBJ2-7 and V is TRBV19; 9 nucleotides match TRBD2. This CDR3 has 15 residues. J gave up 3 bases and V 4 bases, and 7 bases lay outside the gene matches. Germline V gene lookup returns CDR1 LNHDA and CDR2 SQIVND (reference sequence). The CDR3 region has the DNA TGTGCCAGTAGTACGGGGACAGCGGGGGGCTACGAGCAGTACTTC. Its translation is CASSTGTAGGYEQYF.

J is TRBJ2-2 and V is TRBV9; 14 bases are shared with TRBD2. V was pared by 4 bases and J by 4 bases, with 9 bases of the junction left unmatched. This CDR3 has 18 residues. Germline V gene lookup returns CDR1 SGDLS and CDR2 YYNGEE. CDR3 in DNA: TGTGCCAGCAGCTTCCGACTAGCGGGGGGGCCCGGCACCGGGGAGCTGTTTTTT. Translating gives CASSFRLAGGPGTGELFF.

The V gene is TRBV19, the J gene TRBJ1-5, with a possible D match to TRBD1 (6 bases). The V and J ends lost 7 bases and 7 bases respectively, with 14 bases between them. The germline V gene has CDR1 LNHDA and CDR2 SQIVND (reference sequence). CDR3 length equals 13 residues. DNA for the CDR3: TGTGCCAGTAAACCGGGAGGGGGGCAGCCCCAGCATTTT. Translated: CASKPGGGQPQHF.

The CDR3 loop is CASSSGTSGGETQYF. The CDR3 nucleotides are TGTGCCAGCAGCTCCGGGACTAGCGGGGGTGAGACCCAGTACTTC. The chain carries TRBV7-2 and TRBJ2-5; 14 bases are shared with TRBD2. The V gene end was trimmed by 4 bases and the J gene end by 5 bases; junction bases not matched to a gene: 3. CDR1 and CDR2 (germline): SGHTA, FQGNSA. The CDR3 totals 15 residues.

V usage is TRBV27 and J usage is TRBJ1-6; D might be TRBD1 (6 bases). Looked up from germline, CDR1 is MNHEY and CDR2 is SMNVEV (reference sequence). V dropped 5 bases and J dropped 2 bases, with 13 bases sitting between them. CDR3 length: 16 amino acids. As DNA, the CDR3 is TGTGCCAGCAGTCAAAACAGGGTCGCCTATAATTCACCCCTCCACTTT. It codes for CASSQNRVAYNSPLHF.

CDR3 loop: CASSPSRDTQYF. The CDR3, as DNA: TGTGCCAGCAGCCCATCCAGGGATACGCAGTATTTT. V is TRBV7-3 and J is TRBJ2-3; D not certain. Germline CDR1 reads SGHTA; CDR2 reads FQGTGA. Deletions cut 5 bases from V and 6 bases from J, with 9 bases between. The CDR3 length is 12 residues.

The V call is TRBV5-4, the J call TRBJ1-6; TRBD1 is a possible D gene (6 bases). This CDR3 has 14 amino acids. Trimming removed 1 base from V and 8 bases from J, with 10 bases in between. Germline CDR1 SGHNT, CDR2 YYREEE (reference sequence). The CDR3 loop is CASSLPGDDSPLHF. In nucleotides, the CDR3 is TGTGCCAGCAGCTTGCCAGGGGACGATTCACCCCTCCACTTT.

V gene TRBV5-1 combines with J gene TRBJ1-1; D gene unclear. The CDR3 spans 13 residues. The V gene's germline CDR1 is SGHRS and CDR2 YFSETQ. The ends were cut back, 2 bases at V and 2 bases at J, with 7 bases in the middle. The CDR3 protein is CASSLQENTEAFF. The CDR3 DNA reads TGCGCCAGCAGCTTACAAGAAAACACTGAAGCTTTCTTT.

The rearrangement links TRBV11-2 to TRBJ2-7; D gene ambiguous. Per germline, CDR1 SGHAT and CDR2 FQNNGV. The V end was cut by 2 bases, the J end by 0 bases, with 8 bases between. The CDR3 totals 14 residues. CDR3 DNA sequence: TGTGCCAGCAGCTTAAGTCTGAGCTCCTACGAGCAGTACTTC. Translated, it gives CASSLSLSSYEQYF.

This chain links TRBV7-2 with TRBJ1-3; D uncertain. Trimming took 2 bases from V and 0 from J, leaving 11 bases between them. This CDR3 contains 16 residues. CDR1 SGHTA and CDR2 FQGNSA come from the germline V gene. CDR3 residues: CASSLRSGSSGNTIYF. For the CDR3, the DNA is TGTGCCAGCAGCTTACGATCGGGGAGCTCTGGAAACACCATATATTTT.

J is TRBJ1-2 and V is TRBV5-4; TRBD1 matches at 8 bases. This CDR3 region has 14 residues. The V and J ends lost 4 bases and 7 bases, in that order; junction bases with no gene match: 9. Germline values: CDR1 SGHNT, CDR2 YYREEE (reference sequence). The CDR3 bases are TGTGCCAGCAGCAGTACAGGGGGGGAAGTTGGCTACACCTTC. Translated: CASSSTGGEVGYTF.

The chain recombines TRBV19 with TRBJ2-7; tentative D call: TRBD1 (6 bases). The germline CDR1 and CDR2 sequences are LNHDA and SQIVND (reference sequence). V lost 6 bases and J lost 2, with 14 bases in between. CDR3 length: 14 amino acids. CDR3 DNA sequence: TGTGCCAGTAGGTCCGGAAAGGGGGCCTACGAGCAGTACTTC. This gives the protein CASRSGKGAYEQYF.

V and J are TRBV10-3 and TRBJ2-5; 7 bases are shared with TRBD1. Germline V gives CDR1 ENHRY, CDR2 SYGVKD. This CDR3 has 14 residues. The V segment lost 6 bases and the J segment 3 bases; nucleotides outside the gene matches: 7. The CDR3 is CAISMRQGKETQYF. CDR3 coding DNA: TGTGCCATCAGCATGAGACAGGGTAAAGAGACCCAGTACTTC.

The chain is built from TRBV4-2 and TRBJ1-6, with D possibly being TRBD1 (5 bases). This CDR3 has 12 amino acids. V lost 6 bases, J lost 9 bases, and 9 bases lay in between. Per germline, CDR1 LGHNA and CDR2 YNFKEQ. The DNA for the CDR3 is TGTGCCAGCAGTTTGGGGGGTTCACCCCTCCACTTT. It is translated as CASSLGGSPLHF.

The V and J genes are TRBV11-2 and TRBJ1-5; 8 bases fit TRBD1. The CDR3 sequence is 14 residues long. V gave up 3 bases and J gave up 8 bases; unmatched junction bases: 6. Germline V gene data show CDR1 as SGHAT and CDR2 as FQNNGV. The CDR3 DNA sequence: TGTGCCAGCAGCTTCTCAGGGGGCCTCGAGCCCCAGCATTTT. As protein: CASSFSGGLEPQHF.